The 9 T cell receptor beta chains listed next were all sequenced from one sample in a study of CD8 T cells in Susac syndrome. The RNA, about 0.5 to 1 ug, was put through reverse transcription using random hexamers. TCRdb passed the immunoSEQ multiplex PCR reads through MiXCR, listing each CDR3 protein once. Here the sample spans about 84,000 distinct CDR3 sequences, approximately 92% being singletons. What was sequenced was CD8+ T cells from PBMCs. The receptor source for this set is a human donor in good health.

The chain carries TRBV7-8 and TRBJ2-1, with 7 bases that match TRBD1. The germline CDR1 and CDR2 sequences are SGHVS and FQNEAQ. This CDR3 is built from 17 residues. J gave up 2 bases and V 5 bases, and 12 bases lay outside the gene matches. For the CDR3, the DNA is TGTGCCAGCAGCGCTCCAGGACAGGCTGGCCCCTACAATGAGCAGTTCTTC. Translating gives CASSAPGQAGPYNEQFF. The whole variable domain, remainder taken from reference TRBV7-8 and TRBJ2-1, is GAGVSQSPRYKVAKRGQDVALRCDPISGHVSLFWYQQALGQGPEFLTYFQNEAQLDKSGLPSDRFFAERPEGSVSTLKIQRTQQEDSAVYLCASSAPGQAGPYNEQFFGPGTRLTVL.

The gene calls are TRBV2 and TRBJ2-3, with 11 bases identical to TRBD2. V shed 8 bases, J shed 6 bases, and the junction held 16 bases outside the gene matches. Germline V gene data show CDR1 as SNHLY and CDR2 as FYNNEI. CDR3 length equals 17 residues. The CDR3: CASSTMTSGAILDTQYF. CDR3 DNA: TGTGCCAGCTCAACCATGACTAGCGGGGCCATTCTGGATACGCAGTATTTT.

This sequence joins TRBV2 and TRBJ2-1; no reliable D call. V gave up 9 bases and J gave up 8 bases, with 17 bases separating them. The CDR3 has 13 residues. The germline V gene has CDR1 SNHLY and CDR2 FYNNEI. The CDR3 loop is CASEEQPSDEQFF. CDR3 nucleotides: TGTGCCAGTGAGGAACAACCTAGTGATGAGCAGTTCTTC.

V is TRBV5-1 and J is TRBJ1-1; 7 bases line up with TRBD1. CDR1 SGHRS and CDR2 YFSETQ come from the germline V gene. Unmatched junction bases numbered 9, after V lost 4 bases and J lost 0 bases. This CDR3 contains 16 residues. The CDR3 bases are TGCGCCAGCAGCCCGTCACAGGGGATATTGAACACTGAAGCTTTCTTT. Its protein product is CASSPSQGILNTEAFF.

This clonotype was found once. The chain uses TRBV12-3 or TRBV12-4 and TRBJ1-2; D possibly corresponds to TRBD1 (5 bases). The CDR3 sequence is 12 residues long. The V and J ends lost 7 bases and 5 bases respectively, with 11 bases between them. DNA of the CDR3: TGTGCCAGCACCTCAGGGTTATATGGCTACACCTTC. Translation gives CASTSGLYGYTF.

The chain uses TRBV12-3 or TRBV12-4 and TRBJ2-1; 8 positions agree with TRBD2. With 8 bases clipped from V and 6 bases from J, the junction kept 3 bases outside the gene matches. The CDR3 has 12 residues. The CDR3 DNA reads as TGTGCCAGCGAAACTAGCGGCAATGAGCAGTTCTTC. Protein: CASETSGNEQFF.

The CDR3 DNA is TGTGCCAGCAGCTCCCCCTCCGAGCGGGGGGTGGTAGATACGCAGTATTTT. Amino acids: CASSSPSERGVVDTQYF. The V and J genes are TRBV7-2 and TRBJ2-3; TRBD2 matches 9 bases. The trim removed 4 bases at V and 5 bases at J, leaving 13 bases unmatched. This CDR3 is 17 amino acids long. The germline gives CDR1 SGHTA, CDR2 FQGNSA.

The genes are TRBV6-5 and TRBJ1-5; D is unresolved. V was clipped by 10 bases and J by 3 bases, with 16 bases between them. CDR3 size: 14 residues. Germline CDR1 MNHEY, CDR2 SVGAGI. CDR3 DNA: TGTGCCACCAGCGACCCCAACCCCAATCAGCCCCAGCATTTT. Translating it yields CATSDPNPNQPQHF.

This chain connects TRBV7-9 to TRBJ2-3; D might be TRBD2 (5 bases). Germline-derived CDR1 and CDR2 are SEHNR and FQNEAQ (reference sequence). The V and J ends lost 1 base and 2 bases respectively, with 10 bases between them. The CDR3 has 15 amino acids. The CDR3 spells CASSLEPAVTDTQYF. The CDR3 region has the DNA TGTGCCAGCAGCTTAGAGCCAGCGGTCACAGATACGCAGTATTTT. Full variable domain (rest looked up from reference TRBV7-9 and TRBJ2-3): DTGVSQNPRHKITKRGQNVTFRCDPISEHNRLYWYRQTLGQGPEFLTYFQNEAQLEKSRLLSDRFSAERPKGSFSTLEIQRTEQGDSAMYLCASSLEPAVTDTQYFGPGTRLTVL.